This TCR beta chain is from a study of blood T cells in healthy people across ages (dated by TCRdb to between 2015 and 2016). The study in broad terms: In model experiments, roughly one uniquely barcoded TCR beta cDNA molecule per two T cells was captured by template switching. To track age-related changes in TCR beta repertoire diversity, the study relied on deep sequencing normalized with unique cDNA molecular identifiers. Four age groups were formed from the donors: young (average around 15 years), middle-aged (roughly 38), aged (62) and long-lived (less than 85). The study analyzed two additional independent replicas of 1 million unique cDNA reads from the same blood draw for two donors, one aged 18 to 30 and one aged 80 or older. The paper as a whole reports these results and caveats: Estimates of total diversity based on one million sequenced T cells were regarded as lower bounds and as underestimates. Because profiling used bulk unsorted PBMCs, naive and antigen-experienced compartments could not be compared conclusively. Because donor CMV infection status was unknown, age-related changes in expanded clonotypes were potentially confounded. A strong correlation was found between observed TCR beta diversity and the percentage of naive T cells measured by flow cytometry. Observed TCR beta diversity per million T cells fell roughly linearly with age, and a significant reduction was already apparent by age about 36. Compared with the aged group, the long-lived group had more naive CD4+ T cells, fewer expanded clones and increased TCR diversity, a pattern suggesting age selection.

This clonotype was seen more than once but under ten times. No cognate antigen has been identified for it. Per-base quality was not reported, and no clone a single base away is much larger than it. Library method: 5' RACE. The data were produced on an Illumina HiSeq 2500. A second PCR of about 7 to 12 cycles was run with a J-beta primer mix and a sample-barcoded 5' primer. Each TCR beta cDNA molecule received a unique molecular identifier from a template-switch 5' adaptor carrying 12 random nucleotides. Each sample yielded at least 2.5 million CDR3-containing paired-end reads. The Mint cDNA synthesis kit, primed by a TRBC-specific oligonucleotide, was used to synthesize first-strand cDNA from all RNA. After uracil-DNA glycosylase treatment, a first 18-cycle PCR used universal primers M1SS and BC2_uni_R on all cDNA. As for the original processing: Each sample was normalized by randomly selecting 1 million high-quality reads, each carrying a distinct molecular identifier. Reads with shared molecular identifiers were discarded instead of being binned into consensus sequences. MiTCR, run with a Q25 quality threshold and the strictest error-elimination algorithm, handled CDR3 identification, clonotype clustering and error correction. Lower-bound total TCR beta diversity was estimated with a nonparametric unseen species model using Euler transformation. Through fastp at Q25 and MiXCR, TCRdb rebuilt clones from the public reads, retaining in-frame beta chains. Duplicate CDR3 protein sequences are folded into a single record with the most common DNA and genes. TCRdb's processing, not the authors' own work, is the source of the V and J calls. The sample includes around 1,000,000 distinct CDR3 sequences, with 20% to 25% observed a single time. Of the sample, around 0.75% is held by the ten largest clones.

Compared with germline, V lacks 3 bases and J lacks 5 bases; bases without a gene match: 10. CDR1 and CDR2 were assigned from the germline V gene as ENHRY and SYGVKD. The CDR3 sequence holds 15 residues, the cysteine and phenylalanine included. Just the 45-base CDR3 DNA is kept, in frame starting at base 1. The roughly 39 donors, aged about 6 to 95 years, were systemically healthy Caucasian individuals from Russia. Each donor gave approximately 9.4 milliliters of peripheral blood, drawn into EDTA-treated Vacutainer tubes. Ficoll-Paque density-gradient centrifugation was used to isolate PBMCs, with at least 6.5 million obtained per sample. Total RNA, at least 5 micrograms per sample, was extracted from PBMCs with Trizol reagent. For every donor, an aliquot of PBMCs went through flow cytometry to measure the percentages of naive CD45RAhigh/CD27high T cells. The same sample was also studied in work on T cells of mothers and their children. The second study also describes: Donors were nine systemically healthy Caucasian individuals: three mothers and their six children. cDNA synthesis consumed the entire amount of extracted RNA, loaded at around 1.5 ug RNA in each 15 ul reaction. In the second PCR, the M1S primer added sample barcodes and 2-4 random nucleotides. Over 8 million TCR beta CDR3 reads were obtained for each mother, and approximately 3.2 million reads were obtained for each child. Thymic selection shapes the output of TCR recombination in a similar way in related and unrelated pairs, and inherited differences have a minor effect. Normalized repertoire overlap in related mother-child pairs was always slightly higher than in unrelated mother-child pairs, but the difference was never significant. With a sensitivity of approximately 93 clones per million clonotypes, no persistent microchimeric T cell clones were detected. Deep NGS was used in the study to compare the TCR beta repertoires of mothers and children and to look for features that separate related mother-child pairs from unrelated individuals. The mean age was roughly 36 +/- 4 years for the mothers and 11 +/- 4 years for the children. After adapter ligation with NEBNext reagents, the libraries were sequenced on Illumina HiSeq 2000 with 100+100 nt paired-end reads. To prevent cross-contamination, the mother and child libraries were prepared a month apart and were sequenced in separate runs. Between about 500,000 and 2,300,000 distinct TCR beta clonotypes were identified per donor. Naive TCR beta clonotypes were estimated from low-frequency clonotypes matched to each donor's FACS-determined naive share, without sorting.

Material: blood. This receptor was taken from a girl aged 2-9 years in good health. The V and J genes are TRBV10-3 and TRBJ2-7, and 7 bases in between align with TRBD2. Here the CDR3 is given as CAISDLGGSNHEQYF. In nucleotide form, the sequence is TGTGCCATCAGTGATTTAGGCGGGAGTAACCACGAGCAGTACTTC.